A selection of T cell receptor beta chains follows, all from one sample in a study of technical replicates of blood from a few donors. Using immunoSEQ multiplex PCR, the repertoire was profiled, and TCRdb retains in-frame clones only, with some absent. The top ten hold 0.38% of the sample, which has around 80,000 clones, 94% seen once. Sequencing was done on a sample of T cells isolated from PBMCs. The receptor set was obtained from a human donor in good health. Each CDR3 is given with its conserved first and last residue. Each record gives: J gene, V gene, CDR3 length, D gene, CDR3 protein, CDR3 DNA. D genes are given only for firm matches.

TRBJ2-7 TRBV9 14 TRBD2 CASSVLAGDYEQYF TGTGCCAGCAGCGTACTAGCGGGAGACTACGAGCAGTACTTC
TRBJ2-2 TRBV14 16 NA CASSRGRLANTGELFF TGTGCCAGCAGCCGAGGAAGACTCGCGAACACCGGGGAGCTGTTTTTT
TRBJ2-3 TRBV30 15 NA CAWSVVGITPDTQYF TGTGCCTGGAGTGTAGTCGGGATCACCCCAGATACGCAGTATTTT
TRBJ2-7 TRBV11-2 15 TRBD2 CASSITREGRYEQYF TGTGCCAGCAGCATAACACGGGAGGGAAGATACGAGCAGTACTTC
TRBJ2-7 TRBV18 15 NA CASSPVQESSYEQYF TGTGCCAGCTCACCTGTACAGGAATCATCCTACGAGCAGTACTTC
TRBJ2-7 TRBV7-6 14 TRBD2 CASSLSSGSDEQYF TGTGCCAGCAGCCTGTCTAGCGGGAGCGACGAGCAGTACTTC
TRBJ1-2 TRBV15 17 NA CATSTITGKLANYGYTF TGTGCCACCAGCACTATCACAGGGAAGTTAGCTAACTATGGCTACACCTTC
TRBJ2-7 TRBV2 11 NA CASATGYEQYF TGTGCCAGCGCGACCGGGTACGAGCAGTACTTC
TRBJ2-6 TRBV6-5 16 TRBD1 CASSYGDSSGANVLTF TGTGCCAGCAGTTACGGGGACAGCTCTGGGGCCAACGTCCTGACTTTC
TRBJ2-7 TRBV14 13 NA CASSPQDYYEQYF TGTGCCAGCAGCCCGCAGGACTATTACGAGCAGTACTTC
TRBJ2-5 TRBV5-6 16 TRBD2 CASSLAAGVYGETQYF TGTGCCAGCAGCTTGGCTGCGGGAGTGTACGGAGAGACCCAGTACTTC
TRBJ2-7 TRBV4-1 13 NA CASSQESSYEQYF TGCGCCAGCAGCCAAGAATCTTCCTACGAGCAGTACTTC
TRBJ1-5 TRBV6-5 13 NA CASSQGWNQPQHF TGTGCCAGCAGTCAGGGGTGGAATCAGCCCCAGCATTTT
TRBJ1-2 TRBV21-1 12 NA CASLQGVGGYTF TGTGCCAGCCTACAGGGGGTGGGGGGCTACACCTTC
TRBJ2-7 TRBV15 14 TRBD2 CATSLTSGTYEQYF TGTGCCACCAGCCTGACTAGCGGCACCTACGAGCAGTACTTC
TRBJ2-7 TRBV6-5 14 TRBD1 CASSYTGQGGEQYF TGTGCCAGCAGTTACACGGGACAGGGAGGAGAGCAGTACTTC
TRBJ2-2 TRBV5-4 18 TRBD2 CASSPPGLAEINTGELFF TGTGCCAGCAGCCCCCCGGGACTAGCGGAGATTAACACCGGGGAGCTGTTTTTT